The 10 T cell receptor beta chains below all came from one sample that was sequenced in a study of post-analysis software for immune sequencing data. Notes on the study in general: Relative to controls, patients had about five TRBV segments at higher frequency, with TRBV5-6, TRBV5-1 and TRBV20-1 among these.

No antigen has been assigned to these receptors. Sequencing libraries made from TCR beta cDNA carried unique molecular identifiers. TCRdb reprocessed the PCR reads with MiXCR, giving one entry per CDR3 protein. The repertoire consists of approximately 730,000 distinct CDR3 sequences, with 40% to 55% occurring once and the leading ten covering approximately 4.4%. The sample comprised blood. The receptors were sampled from a girl aged 5 to 17 with multiple sclerosis.

The J gene is TRBJ1-2, the V gene TRBV7-8; D call uncertain. Trimming removed 1 base from V and 0 bases from J, with 9 bases in between. The germline gives CDR1 SGHVS, CDR2 FQNEAQ. CDR3 size: 15 residues. In DNA form, the CDR3 reads TGTGCCAGCAGCTTAGTGGGCACTACTAACTATGGCTACACCTTC. It encodes CASSLVGTTNYGYTF.

The chain combines TRBV7-9 with TRBJ2-1, with 7 bases lining up with TRBD1. CDR3 length equals 15 residues. V lost 6 bases, J lost 6 bases, and 11 bases stayed unmatched. CDR1 and CDR2 (germline): SEHNR, FQNEAQ (reference sequence). As DNA, the CDR3 is TGTGCCAGCAGATCCCAGCGACAGGGCAGCAATGAGCAGTTCTTC. Translating it yields CASRSQRQGSNEQFF.

The chain recombines TRBV3-1 with TRBJ2-7; TRBD2 agrees at 9 bases. Germline CDR1 and CDR2: LGHDT and YNNKEL (reference sequence). The CDR3 sequence is 15 residues long. V lost 4 bases to trimming and J lost 2 bases; unmatched junction nucleotides: 6. CDR3 residues: CASSPLAGVAYEQYF. In DNA form, the CDR3 reads TGTGCCAGCAGCCCTTTAGCGGGGGTCGCCTACGAGCAGTACTTC.

The chain couples TRBV27 to TRBJ2-1, with D perhaps assigned TRBD1 or TRBD2 (5 bases each). V was pared by 6 bases and J by 9 bases, with 18 bases between. The CDR3 runs 14 residues. CDR1 MNHEY and CDR2 SMNVEV come from the germline V gene (reference sequence). Here the CDR3 DNA reads TGTGCCAGCAGCCAGGGTGGGGTAGCGAGTGAGCAGTTCTTC. Its translation: CASSQGGVASEQFF.

Only a few counts were recorded for this clonotype. The V gene is TRBV27, the J gene TRBJ2-3; TRBD1 might be the D (6 bases). V was clipped by 6 bases and J by 4 bases, with 17 bases between them. Germline V CDR1 and CDR2: MNHEY, SMNVEV (reference sequence). The CDR3 extends over 15 amino acids. CDR3 nucleotide sequence: TGTGCCAGCAGGGACAGCACAATATCCCCAGATACGCAGTATTTT. This encodes CASRDSTISPDTQYF.

The gene calls are TRBV7-9 and TRBJ2-4; 10 bases are shared with TRBD2. The end of the DNA is better explained by TRBJ2-7, so the J call may be wrong. Germline loops: CDR1 SEHNR, CDR2 FQNEAQ (reference sequence). The CDR3 covers 16 residues. The DNA for the CDR3 is TGTGCCAGCAGCTTAGCGCCTAGCGGGAGTATATACGAGCAGTACTTC. This gives the protein CASSLAPSGSIYEQYF.

The chain links TRBV20-1 to TRBJ2-4, with 10 bases that match TRBD2. The J call may be mistaken, given a closer DNA end match to TRBJ2-7. The germline V gene has CDR1 DFQATT and CDR2 SNEGSKA (reference sequence). The CDR3 is 16 amino acids. The DNA for the CDR3 is TGCAGTGCTAGCGGATCTCTAGCGGGAGTCTCCTACGAGCAGTACTTC. This translates into CSASGSLAGVSYEQYF.

This clonotype was picked up a small number of times. This chain connects TRBV18 to TRBJ2-7; D possibly corresponds to TRBD1 (5 bases). The V and J ends lost 3 bases and 0 bases respectively, with 15 bases between them. The V gene's germline CDR1 is KGHSH and CDR2 LQKENI. The CDR3 is made up of 16 amino acids. The CDR3 loop reads CASSPLQVFSSYEQYF. CDR3 DNA: TGTGCCAGCTCACCCCTACAGGTTTTTAGCTCCTACGAGCAGTACTTC. The full variable domain, completed using reference TRBV18 and TRBJ2-7, is NAGVMQNPRHLVRRRGQEARLRCSPMKGHSHVYWYRQLPEEGLKFMVYLQKENIIDESGMPKERFSAEFPKEGPSILRIQQVVRGDSAAYFCASSPLQVFSSYEQYFGPGTRLTVT.

The V gene is TRBV7-9, the J gene TRBJ2-1, with D uncertain. The CDR3 runs 11 residues. The germline V and J ends were trimmed by 1 base and 10 bases, with 5 bases remaining between them. The germline V gene has CDR1 SEHNR and CDR2 FQNEAQ (reference sequence). In DNA, the CDR3 is TGTGCCAGCAGCTTAGGGACGGAGCAGTTCTTC. This codes for CASSLGTEQFF.

The chain employs TRBV9 and TRBJ2-5, with 8 nucleotides matching TRBD2. The V gene end was trimmed by 3 bases and the J gene end by 1 base; junction bases not matched to a gene: 2. The CDR3 runs to 14 residues. In germline, CDR1 is SGDLS, CDR2 YYNGEE. The CDR3 loop is CASSGSGSQETQYF. The CDR3 DNA is TGTGCCAGCAGCGGGAGCGGGAGCCAAGAGACCCAGTACTTC.